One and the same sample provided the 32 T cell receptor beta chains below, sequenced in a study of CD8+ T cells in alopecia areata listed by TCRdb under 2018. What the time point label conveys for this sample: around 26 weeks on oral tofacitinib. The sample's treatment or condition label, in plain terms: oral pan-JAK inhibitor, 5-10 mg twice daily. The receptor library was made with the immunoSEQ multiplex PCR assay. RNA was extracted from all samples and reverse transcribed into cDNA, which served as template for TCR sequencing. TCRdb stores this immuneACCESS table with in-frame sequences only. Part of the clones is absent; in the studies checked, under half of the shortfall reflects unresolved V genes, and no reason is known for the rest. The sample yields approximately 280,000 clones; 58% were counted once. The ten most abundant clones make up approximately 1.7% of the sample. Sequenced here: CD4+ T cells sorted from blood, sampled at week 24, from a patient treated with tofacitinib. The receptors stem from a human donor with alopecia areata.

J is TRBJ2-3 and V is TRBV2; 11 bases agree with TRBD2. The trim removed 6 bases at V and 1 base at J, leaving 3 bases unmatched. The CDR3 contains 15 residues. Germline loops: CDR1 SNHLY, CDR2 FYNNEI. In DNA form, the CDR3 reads TGTGCCAGCAGGACGGGACTAGCGGGCACAGATACGCAGTATTTT. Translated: CASRTGLAGTDTQYF.

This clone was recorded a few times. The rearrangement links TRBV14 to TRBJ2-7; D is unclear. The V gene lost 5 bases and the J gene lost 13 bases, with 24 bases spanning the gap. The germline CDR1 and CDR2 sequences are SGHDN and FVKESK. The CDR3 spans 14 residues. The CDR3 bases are TGTGCCAGCAGCTCCAAGATTATAGATAGCCCAATTTACTTC. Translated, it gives CASSSKIIDSPIYF.

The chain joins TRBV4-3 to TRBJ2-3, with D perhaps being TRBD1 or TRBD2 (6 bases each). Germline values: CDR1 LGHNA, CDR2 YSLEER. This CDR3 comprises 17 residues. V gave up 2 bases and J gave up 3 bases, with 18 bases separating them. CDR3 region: CASSQTQPGGPTDTQYF. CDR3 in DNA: TGCGCCAGCAGCCAAACCCAGCCCGGGGGCCCGACAGATACGCAGTATTTT.

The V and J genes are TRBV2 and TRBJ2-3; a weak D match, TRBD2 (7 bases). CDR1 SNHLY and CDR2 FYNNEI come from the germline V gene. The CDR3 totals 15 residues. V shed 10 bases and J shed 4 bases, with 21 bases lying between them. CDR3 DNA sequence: TGTGCCACCTCCCTTCTCGGGGGGCTGGCAGATACGCAGTATTTT. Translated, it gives CATSLLGGLADTQYF.

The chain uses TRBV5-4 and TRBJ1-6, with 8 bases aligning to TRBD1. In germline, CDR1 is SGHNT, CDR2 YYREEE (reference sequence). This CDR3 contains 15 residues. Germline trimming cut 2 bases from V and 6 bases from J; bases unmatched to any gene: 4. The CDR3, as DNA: TGTGCCAGCAGCTTACAGGGGGTGTCTAATTCACCCCTCCACTTT. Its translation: CASSLQGVSNSPLHF.

The CDR3 nucleotides read TGTGCCAGCAGCCCGGGACTAGCGGGGGGCAGGGATACGCAGTATTTT. It encodes CASSPGLAGGRDTQYF. The rearrangement joins TRBV9 to TRBJ2-3; TRBD2 agrees at 15 bases. The ends lost 4 bases at V and 6 bases at J; junction bases unmatched: 6. This CDR3 spans 16 amino acids. CDR1 and CDR2 from the germline V gene are SGDLS and YYNGEE.

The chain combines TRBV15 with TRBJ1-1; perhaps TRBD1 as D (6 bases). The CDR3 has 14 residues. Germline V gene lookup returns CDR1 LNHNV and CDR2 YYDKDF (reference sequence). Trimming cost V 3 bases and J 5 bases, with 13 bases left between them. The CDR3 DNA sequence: TGTGCCACCAGCAGGAATTTACAGGGTACTGAAGCTTTCTTT. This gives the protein CATSRNLQGTEAFF.

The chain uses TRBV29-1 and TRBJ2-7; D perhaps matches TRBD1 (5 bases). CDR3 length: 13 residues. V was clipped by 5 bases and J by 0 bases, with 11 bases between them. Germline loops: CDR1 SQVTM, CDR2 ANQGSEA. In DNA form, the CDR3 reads TGCAGCGTTTCAAGGGGCCGCTCCTACGAGCAGTACTTC. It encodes CSVSRGRSYEQYF.

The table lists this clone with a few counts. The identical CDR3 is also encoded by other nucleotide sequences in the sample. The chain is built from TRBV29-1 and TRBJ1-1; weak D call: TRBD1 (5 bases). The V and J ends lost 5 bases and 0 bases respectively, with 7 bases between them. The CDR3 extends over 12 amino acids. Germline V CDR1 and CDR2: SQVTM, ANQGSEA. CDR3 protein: CSVKGMNTEAFF. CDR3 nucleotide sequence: TGCAGCGTTAAGGGGATGAACACTGAAGCTTTCTTT. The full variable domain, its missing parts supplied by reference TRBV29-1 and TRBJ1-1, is SAVISQKPSRDICQRGTSLTIQCQVDSQVTMMFWYRQQPGQSLTLIATANQGSEATYESGFVIDKFPISRPNLTFSTLTVSNMSPEDSSIYLCSVKGMNTEAFFGQGTRLTVV.

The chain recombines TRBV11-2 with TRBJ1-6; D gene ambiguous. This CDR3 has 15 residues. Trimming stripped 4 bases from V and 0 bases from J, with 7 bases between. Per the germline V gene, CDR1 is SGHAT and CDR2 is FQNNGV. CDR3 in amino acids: CASSYRSSYNSPLHF. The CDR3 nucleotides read TGTGCCAGCAGCTATCGTAGCTCCTATAATTCACCCCTCCACTTT.

The CDR3 DNA reads as TGCAGCGTTCGCTTGTCTTTGCAGGCTTCTGGTGAAGCTTTCTTT. This encodes CSVRLSLQASGEAFF. The chain couples TRBV29-1 to TRBJ1-1; D remains ambiguous. The CDR3 spans 15 residues. Germline V CDR1 and CDR2: SQVTM, ANQGSEA. Trimming took off 5 bases at V and 7 bases at J, with 23 bases between the two ends.

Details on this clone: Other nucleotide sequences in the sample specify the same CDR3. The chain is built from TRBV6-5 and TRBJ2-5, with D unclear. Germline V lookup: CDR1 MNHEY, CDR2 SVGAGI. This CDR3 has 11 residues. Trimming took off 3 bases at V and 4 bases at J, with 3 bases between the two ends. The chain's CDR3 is CASSYGETQYF. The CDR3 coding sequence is TGTGCCAGCAGTTATGGAGAGACCCAGTACTTC.

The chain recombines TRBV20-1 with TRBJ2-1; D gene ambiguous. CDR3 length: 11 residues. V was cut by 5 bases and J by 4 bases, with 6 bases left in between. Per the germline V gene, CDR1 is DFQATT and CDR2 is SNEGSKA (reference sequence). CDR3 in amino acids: CSAPRYNEQFF. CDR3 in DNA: TGCAGTGCTCCTCGATACAATGAGCAGTTCTTC.

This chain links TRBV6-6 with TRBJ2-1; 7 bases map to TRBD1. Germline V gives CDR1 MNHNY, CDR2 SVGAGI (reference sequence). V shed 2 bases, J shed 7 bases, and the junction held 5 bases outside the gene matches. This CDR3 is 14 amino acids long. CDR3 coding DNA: TGTGCCAGCAGTTACAGACAGGGCTATAATGAGCAGTTCTTC. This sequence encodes CASSYRQGYNEQFF.

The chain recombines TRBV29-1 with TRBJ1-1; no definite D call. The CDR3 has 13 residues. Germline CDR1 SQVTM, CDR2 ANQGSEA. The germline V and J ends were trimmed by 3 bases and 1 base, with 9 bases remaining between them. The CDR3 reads CSVDSGKNTEAFF. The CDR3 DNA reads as TGCAGCGTTGACTCAGGAAAGAACACTGAAGCTTTCTTT.

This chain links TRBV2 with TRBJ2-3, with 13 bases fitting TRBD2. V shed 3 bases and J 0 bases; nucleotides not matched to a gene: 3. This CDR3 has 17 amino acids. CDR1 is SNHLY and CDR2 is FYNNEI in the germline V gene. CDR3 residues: CASSEGTSGASTDTQYF. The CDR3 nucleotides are TGTGCCAGCAGTGAGGGGACTAGCGGGGCTAGCACAGATACGCAGTATTTT.

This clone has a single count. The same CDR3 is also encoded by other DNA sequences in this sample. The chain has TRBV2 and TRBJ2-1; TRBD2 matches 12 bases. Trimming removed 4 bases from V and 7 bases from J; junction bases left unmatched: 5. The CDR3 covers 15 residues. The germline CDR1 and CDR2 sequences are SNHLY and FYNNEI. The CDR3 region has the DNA TGTGCCAGCAGTGTCGGCCTAGCGGGGGGGAATGAGCAGTTCTTC. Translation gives CASSVGLAGGNEQFF.

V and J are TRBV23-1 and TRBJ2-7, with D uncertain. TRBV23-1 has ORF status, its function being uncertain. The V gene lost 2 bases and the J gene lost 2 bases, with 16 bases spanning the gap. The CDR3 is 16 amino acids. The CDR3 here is CASSQGWQPVPYEQYF. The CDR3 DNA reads TGCGCCAGCAGTCAAGGTTGGCAGCCAGTCCCCTACGAGCAGTACTTC.

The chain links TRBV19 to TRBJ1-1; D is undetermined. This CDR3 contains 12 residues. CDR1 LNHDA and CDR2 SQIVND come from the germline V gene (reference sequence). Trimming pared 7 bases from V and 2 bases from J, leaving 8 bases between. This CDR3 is CASKGGNTEAFF. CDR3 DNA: TGTGCCAGTAAGGGAGGAAACACTGAAGCTTTCTTT.

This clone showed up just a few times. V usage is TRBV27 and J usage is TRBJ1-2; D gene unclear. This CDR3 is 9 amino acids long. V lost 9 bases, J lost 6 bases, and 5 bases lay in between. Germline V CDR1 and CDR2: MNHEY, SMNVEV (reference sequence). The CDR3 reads CARDDGYTF. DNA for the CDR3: TGTGCCAGGGACGATGGCTACACCTTC.

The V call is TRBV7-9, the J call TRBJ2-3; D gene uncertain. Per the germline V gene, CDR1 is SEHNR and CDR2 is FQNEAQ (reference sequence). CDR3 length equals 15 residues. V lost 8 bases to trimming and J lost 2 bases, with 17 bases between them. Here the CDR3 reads CASLVLDPSTDTQYF. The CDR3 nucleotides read TGTGCCAGCCTGGTCTTGGACCCATCCACAGATACGCAGTATTTT.

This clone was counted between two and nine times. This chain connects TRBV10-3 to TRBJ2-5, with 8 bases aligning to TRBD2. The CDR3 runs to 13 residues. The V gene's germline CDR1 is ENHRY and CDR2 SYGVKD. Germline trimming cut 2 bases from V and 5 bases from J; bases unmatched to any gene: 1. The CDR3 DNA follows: TGTGCCATCAGTGAGATAGCGGGGGAGACCCAGTACTTC. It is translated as CAISEIAGETQYF.

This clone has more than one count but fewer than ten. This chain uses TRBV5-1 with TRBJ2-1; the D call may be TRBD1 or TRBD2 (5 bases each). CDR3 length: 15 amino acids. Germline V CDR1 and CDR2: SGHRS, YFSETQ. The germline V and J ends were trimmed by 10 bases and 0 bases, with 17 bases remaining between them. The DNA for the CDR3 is TGCGCCTCATCAAGAGGGGAGAACTCCTACAATGAGCAGTTCTTC. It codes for CASSRGENSYNEQFF.

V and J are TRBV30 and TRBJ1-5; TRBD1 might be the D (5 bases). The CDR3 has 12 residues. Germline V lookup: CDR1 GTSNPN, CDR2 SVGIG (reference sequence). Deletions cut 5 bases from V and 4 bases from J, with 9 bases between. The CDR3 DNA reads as TGTGCCTGGTCAGGGCAGAATCAGCCCCAGCATTTT. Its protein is CAWSGQNQPQHF. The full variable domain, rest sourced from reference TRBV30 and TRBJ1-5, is SQTIHQWPATLVQPVGSPLSLECTVEGTSNPNLYWYRQAAGRGLQLLFYSVGIGQISSEVPQNLSASRPQDRQFILSSKKLLLSDSGFYLCAWSGQNQPQHFGDGTRLSIL.

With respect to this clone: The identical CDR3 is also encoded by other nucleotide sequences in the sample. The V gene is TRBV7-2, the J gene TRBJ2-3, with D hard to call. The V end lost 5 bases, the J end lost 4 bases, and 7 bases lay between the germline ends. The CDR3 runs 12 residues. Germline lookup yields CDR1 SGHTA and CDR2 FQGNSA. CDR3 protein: CASSGLADTQYF. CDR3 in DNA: TGTGCCAGCAGCGGATTAGCAGATACGCAGTATTTT.

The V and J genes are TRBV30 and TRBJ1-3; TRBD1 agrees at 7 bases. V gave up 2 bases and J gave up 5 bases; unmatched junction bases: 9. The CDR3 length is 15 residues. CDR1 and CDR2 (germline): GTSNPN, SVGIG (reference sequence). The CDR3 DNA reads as TGTGCCTGGAGTCCGAACGAGGGGGCCCGAAACACCATATATTTT. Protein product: CAWSPNEGARNTIYF.

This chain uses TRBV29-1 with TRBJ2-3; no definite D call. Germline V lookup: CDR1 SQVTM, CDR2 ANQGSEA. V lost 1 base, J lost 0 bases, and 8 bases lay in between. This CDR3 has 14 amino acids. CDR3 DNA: TGCAGCGTTGAAGTTGGCAGGAGCACAGATACGCAGTATTTT. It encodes CSVEVGRSTDTQYF.

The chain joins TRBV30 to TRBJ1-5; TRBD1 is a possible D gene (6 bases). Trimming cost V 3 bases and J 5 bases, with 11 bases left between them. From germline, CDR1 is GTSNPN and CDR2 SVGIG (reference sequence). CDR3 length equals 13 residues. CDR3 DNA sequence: TGTGCCTGGAGAAACAGGGTGGATCAGCCCCAGCATTTT. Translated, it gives CAWRNRVDQPQHF.

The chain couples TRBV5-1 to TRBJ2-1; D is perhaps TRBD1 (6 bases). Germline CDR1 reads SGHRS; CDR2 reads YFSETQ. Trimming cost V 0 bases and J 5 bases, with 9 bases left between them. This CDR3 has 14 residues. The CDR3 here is CASSLETGNNEQFF. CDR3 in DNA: TGCGCCAGCAGCTTGGAAACAGGGAACAATGAGCAGTTCTTC.

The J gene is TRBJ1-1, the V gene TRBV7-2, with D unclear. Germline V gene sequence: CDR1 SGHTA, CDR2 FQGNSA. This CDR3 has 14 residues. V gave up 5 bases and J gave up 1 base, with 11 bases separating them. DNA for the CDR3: TGTGCCAGCAGCCTCAGAACCGGGAACACTGAAGCTTTCTTT. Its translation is CASSLRTGNTEAFF.

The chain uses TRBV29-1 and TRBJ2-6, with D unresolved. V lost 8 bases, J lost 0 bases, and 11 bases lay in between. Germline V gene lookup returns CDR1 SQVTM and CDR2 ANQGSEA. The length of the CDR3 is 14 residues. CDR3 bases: TGCAGCCCAAGCTCTTACTCTGGGGCCAACGTCCTGACTTTC. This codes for CSPSSYSGANVLTF.

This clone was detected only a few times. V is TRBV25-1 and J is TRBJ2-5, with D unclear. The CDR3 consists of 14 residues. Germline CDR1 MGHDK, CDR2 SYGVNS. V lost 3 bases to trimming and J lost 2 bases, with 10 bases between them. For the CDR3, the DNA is TGTGCCAGCAGTGATTCGTTAAATCAAGAGACCCAGTACTTC. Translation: CASSDSLNQETQYF.